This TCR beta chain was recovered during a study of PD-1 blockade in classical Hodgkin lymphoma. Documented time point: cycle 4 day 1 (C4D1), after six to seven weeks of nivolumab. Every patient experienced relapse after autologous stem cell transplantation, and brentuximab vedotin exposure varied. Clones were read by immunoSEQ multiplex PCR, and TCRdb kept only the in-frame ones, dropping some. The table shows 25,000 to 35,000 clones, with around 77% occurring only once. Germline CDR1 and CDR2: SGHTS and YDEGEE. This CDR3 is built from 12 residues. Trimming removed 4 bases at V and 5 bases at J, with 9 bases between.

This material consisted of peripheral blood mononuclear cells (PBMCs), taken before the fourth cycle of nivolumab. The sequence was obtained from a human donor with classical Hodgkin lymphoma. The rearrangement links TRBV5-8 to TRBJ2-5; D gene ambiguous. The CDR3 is CASSPNRETQYF. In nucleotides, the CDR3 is TGTGCCAGCAGCCCTAACCGCGAGACCCAGTACTTC.